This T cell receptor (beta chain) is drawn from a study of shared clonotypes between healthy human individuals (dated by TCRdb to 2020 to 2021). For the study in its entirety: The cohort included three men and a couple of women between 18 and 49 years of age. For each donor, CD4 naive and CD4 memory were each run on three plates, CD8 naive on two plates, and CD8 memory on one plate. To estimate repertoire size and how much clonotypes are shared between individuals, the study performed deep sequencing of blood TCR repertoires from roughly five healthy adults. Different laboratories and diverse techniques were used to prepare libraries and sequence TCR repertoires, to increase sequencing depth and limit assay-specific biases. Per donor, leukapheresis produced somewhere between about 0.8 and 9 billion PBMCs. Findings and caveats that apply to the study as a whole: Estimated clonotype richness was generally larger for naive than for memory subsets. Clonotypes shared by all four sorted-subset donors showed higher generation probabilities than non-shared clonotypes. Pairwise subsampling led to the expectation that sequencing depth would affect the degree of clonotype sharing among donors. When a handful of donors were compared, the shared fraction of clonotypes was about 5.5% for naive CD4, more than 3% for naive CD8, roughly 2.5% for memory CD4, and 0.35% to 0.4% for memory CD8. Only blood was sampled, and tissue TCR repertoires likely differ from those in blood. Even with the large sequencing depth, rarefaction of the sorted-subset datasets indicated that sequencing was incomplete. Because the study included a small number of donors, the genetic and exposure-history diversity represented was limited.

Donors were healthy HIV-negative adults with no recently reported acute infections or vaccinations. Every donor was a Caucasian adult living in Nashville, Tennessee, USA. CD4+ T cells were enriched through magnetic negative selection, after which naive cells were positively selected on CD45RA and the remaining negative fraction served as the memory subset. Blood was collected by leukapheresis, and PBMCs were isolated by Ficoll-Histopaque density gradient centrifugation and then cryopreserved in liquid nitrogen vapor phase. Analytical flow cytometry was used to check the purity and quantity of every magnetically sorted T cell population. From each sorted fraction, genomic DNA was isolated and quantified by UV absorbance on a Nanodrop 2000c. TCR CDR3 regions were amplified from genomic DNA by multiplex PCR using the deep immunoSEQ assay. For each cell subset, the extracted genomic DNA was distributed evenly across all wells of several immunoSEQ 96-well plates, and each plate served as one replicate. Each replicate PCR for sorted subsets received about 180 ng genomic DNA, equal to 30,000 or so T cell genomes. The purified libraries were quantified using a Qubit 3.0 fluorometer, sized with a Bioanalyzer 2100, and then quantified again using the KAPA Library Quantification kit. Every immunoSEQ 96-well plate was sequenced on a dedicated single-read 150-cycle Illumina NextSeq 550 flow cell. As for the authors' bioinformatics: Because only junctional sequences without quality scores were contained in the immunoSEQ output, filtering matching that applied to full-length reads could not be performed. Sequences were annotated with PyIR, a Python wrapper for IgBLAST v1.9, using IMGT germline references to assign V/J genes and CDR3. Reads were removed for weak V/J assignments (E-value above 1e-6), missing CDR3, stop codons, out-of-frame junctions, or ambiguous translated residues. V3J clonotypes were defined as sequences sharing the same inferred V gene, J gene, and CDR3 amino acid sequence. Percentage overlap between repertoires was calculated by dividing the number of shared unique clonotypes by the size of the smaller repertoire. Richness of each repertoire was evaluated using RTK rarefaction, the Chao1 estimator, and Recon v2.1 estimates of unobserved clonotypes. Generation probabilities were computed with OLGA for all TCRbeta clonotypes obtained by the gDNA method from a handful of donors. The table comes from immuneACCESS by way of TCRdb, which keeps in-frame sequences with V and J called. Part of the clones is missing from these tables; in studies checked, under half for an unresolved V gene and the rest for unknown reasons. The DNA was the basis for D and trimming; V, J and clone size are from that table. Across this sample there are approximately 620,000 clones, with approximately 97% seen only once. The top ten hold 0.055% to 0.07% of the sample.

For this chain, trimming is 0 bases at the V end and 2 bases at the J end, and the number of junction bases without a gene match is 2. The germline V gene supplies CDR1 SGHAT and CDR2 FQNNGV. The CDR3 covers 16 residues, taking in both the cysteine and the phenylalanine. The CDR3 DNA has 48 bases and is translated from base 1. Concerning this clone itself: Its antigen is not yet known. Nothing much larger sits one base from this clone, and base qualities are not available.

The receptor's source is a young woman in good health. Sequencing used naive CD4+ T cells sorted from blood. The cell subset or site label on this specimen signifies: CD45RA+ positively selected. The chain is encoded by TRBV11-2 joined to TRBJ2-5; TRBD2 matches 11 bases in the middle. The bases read TGTGCCAGCAGCTTAGATCTAGCGGGAGGACAAGAGACCCAGTACTTC. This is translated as CASSLDLAGGQETQYF.